This T cell receptor beta chain is drawn from a study of molecular identifiers for immune sequencing clone quantification. Study-wide results and limits: Same-barcode identical TCR molecules could make highly expanded clones look smaller than they are. The study found clones above 20 RNA copies held over 98% of effector molecules and under 1% in naive cells. Reports indicate spiked Jurkat TCR RNA from one cell could be found among around 1 million naive cells.

CDR1 and CDR2 from the germline V gene are SGHAT and FQNNGV. Unmatched junction bases numbered 13, after V lost 5 bases and J lost 1 base. This CDR3 is built from 19 residues. This clonotype was recorded a few times. Its specificity is unknown. Naive CD8 T cells underwent sorting with the CD8+CD4-CCR7+CD45RA+ definition. A single record per CDR3 protein comes from TCRdb applying MiXCR to the PCR reads. The sample gives about 330,000 distinct CDR3 sequences, over 20% of which show up once; about 0.74% is in the top ten. The receptor was derived from a human donor in good health. Some libraries in this study had Jurkat cell RNA spiked in. The sequencing sample was made of naive CD8+ T cells from blood, with Jurkat cell RNA spiked in. Subset of the sample: FACS-sorted CD8+CD4-CCR7+CD45RA+ naive T cells. The chain is built from TRBV11-2 and TRBJ2-6, with 8 bases matching TRBD1. For the CDR3, the DNA is TGTGCCAGCAGCCACGGGACAGGTATCCCTTTGTCTGGGGCCAACGTCCTGACTTTC. It is translated as CASSHGTGIPLSGANVLTF.